Sequencing of this T cell receptor (beta chain) was carried out in a study of spatial heterogeneity in lung cancer. Each CDR3 protein gets one entry after TCRdb re-called the 5' RACE reads with MiXCR. Counted here are over 1,000 distinct CDR3 sequences, around 29% occurring once; the ten biggest clones make up around 10%. Study results and limitations: Mutation tallies in tumors tracked expanded intratumoral alpha and beta TCR counts.

By share, this clonotype counts as large. The antigen is unknown. Because the library targeted alpha chains, this beta chain is an off-target read whose size means little. Time point of the sample: sample taken at primary tumor resection. Material for sequencing was whole RNA from tumor, nontumor lung or frozen PBMC, left unsorted. Germline V gene sequence: CDR1 LGHNA, CDR2 YSLEER. V shed 0 bases, J shed 8 bases, and the junction held 7 bases outside the gene matches. The CDR3 is 16 amino acids. The receptor's source is a male donor with early-stage non-small cell lung cancer. The chain recombines TRBV4-3 with TRBJ2-1; the match to TRBD2 covers 10 bases. This material consisted of lung tumor tissue, taken at surgery. The CDR3 loop is CASSQEGLAGVDEQFF. The CDR3 DNA reads TGCGCCAGCAGCCAAGAGGGCCTAGCGGGAGTAGATGAGCAGTTCTTC.